These 5 T cell receptor beta chains were all obtained from the same sample, sequenced in a study of cytomegalovirus exposure and HLA in healthy donors. The PCR was carried out with 60 Vbeta primers and 13 Jbeta primers. Clones were read by immunoSEQ multiplex PCR, and TCRdb kept only the in-frame ones, dropping some. The sample includes fewer than 120,000 clones, 70% to 90% of them seen just once. The sample comprised PBMCs. Every receptor here comes from a man aged 40-49 years in good health and CMV-seronegative.

This clone came up once. The chain employs TRBV27 and TRBJ1-1; no reliable D call. Trimming pared 5 bases from V and 9 bases from J, leaving 16 bases between. The CDR3 consists of 13 residues. CDR1 and CDR2 (germline): MNHEY, SMNVEV (reference sequence). The CDR3 spells CASSAPGVLKAFF. CDR3 DNA: TGTGCCAGCAGTGCCCCCGGGGTATTGAAAGCTTTCTTT.

The chain recombines TRBV4-2 with TRBJ2-7, with 7 bases identical to TRBD2. From germline, CDR1 is LGHNA and CDR2 YNFKEQ. With V trimmed by 1 base and J by 5 bases, 5 bases remained unmatched. The CDR3 sequence is 14 residues long. The CDR3 DNA reads as TGTGCCAGCAGCCAAGGGGGGGGGTCCCACGAGCAGTACTTC. Its translation: CASSQGGGSHEQYF.

V and J are TRBV7-2 and TRBJ1-3; D not resolved. V shed 6 bases and J shed 4 bases, with 13 bases lying between them. Germline V gene lookup returns CDR1 SGHTA and CDR2 FQGNSA. CDR3 size: 14 residues. The CDR3 here is CASSSTVGGNTIYF. The CDR3 DNA sequence: TGTGCCAGCAGTTCCACAGTTGGGGGAAACACCATATATTTT. Using reference TRBV7-2 and TRBJ1-3 for the parts outside the CDR3, the full variable domain is GAGVSQSPSNKVTEKGKDVELRCDPISGHTALYWYRQSLGQGLEFLIYFQGNSAPDKSGLPSDRFSAERTGGSVSTLTIQRTQQEDSAVYLCASSSTVGGNTIYFGEGSWLTVV.

The J gene is TRBJ2-1, the V gene TRBV19; no reliable D call. Germline V gene lookup returns CDR1 LNHDA and CDR2 SQIVND (reference sequence). V lost 0 bases and J lost 0, with 9 bases in between. The CDR3 totals 16 residues. The CDR3 loop is CASSIDPLSSYNEQFF. The CDR3 bases are TGTGCCAGTAGTATAGACCCGCTGAGCTCCTACAATGAGCAGTTCTTC.

The chain recombines TRBV5-1 with TRBJ1-6, with 7 bases aligning to TRBD1. There are 15 residues in the CDR3. Germline CDR1 is SGHRS and CDR2 is YFSETQ. V shed 0 bases, J shed 5 bases, and the junction held 2 bases outside the gene matches. The CDR3 protein is CASSLAGGDNSPLHF. In DNA form, the CDR3 reads TGCGCCAGCAGCTTGGCAGGGGGTGATAATTCACCCCTCCACTTT.